The clone carrying this T cell receptor beta chain was seen a handful of times. Its specificity is unknown. TCRdb processed the reads anew with MiXCR; each CDR3 protein has one entry. The sample records fewer than 130,000 distinct CDR3 sequences, under 55% being singletons. These data originate in a study of T cell repertoires in cytomegalovirus infection. Study-level background: HLA-C-restricted CMV epitopes, recently identified, and well-studied HLA-B-restricted ones were used by the study. CMV infection plus the matching HLA type was flagged by public TCR beta signatures. Whole-study results and caveats: Totalled public TCR beta family frequency picked out people who carried CMV plus the relevant HLA. It was HLA-C-restricted CMV-specific TCR beta clonotypes that dominated the response ex vivo.

The CDR3 is 15 amino acids. Germline V gene sequence: CDR1 SGHRS, CDR2 YFSETQ. The V segment lost 4 bases and the J segment 10 bases; nucleotides outside the gene matches: 7. Here the sequenced sample was CD8+ T cells from cultured PBMCs, taken from culture after CMV antigen stimulation. The receptor comes from a human donor in good health (CMV status not recorded). Some clones in this sample may be carry-over from other donors' samples. This chain links TRBV5-1 with TRBJ2-1, with TRBD2 matching over 14 bases. The CDR3 sequence: CASSTGLAGGEEQFF. CDR3 in DNA: TGCGCCAGCAGCACCGGACTAGCGGGGGGAGAAGAGCAGTTCTTC.